These 21 T cell receptor beta chains originate from one sample sequenced in a study of blood T cell repertoires in COVID-19. Data came from immunoSEQ multiplex PCR; TCRdb stores just in-frame clones and leaves some out. The sample has some 240,000 clones, roughly nine tenths seen once; the top ten hold about 6%. Sequenced: peripheral blood. The receptors were sampled from a man aged 55 to 70 who had recovered from COVID-19.

The CDR3 loop is CASSLPMGGLSDTQYF. In nucleotides, the CDR3 is TGTGCCAGCAGCCTCCCTATGGGGGGGTTGTCAGATACGCAGTATTTT. The V and J genes are TRBV9 and TRBJ2-3, with TRBD2 matching 7 bases. V was clipped by 4 bases and J by 4 bases; unmatched bases: 12. This CDR3 has 16 amino acids. In germline, CDR1 is SGDLS, CDR2 YYNGEE.

A single count supports this clone. This chain connects TRBV10-3 to TRBJ2-7; D remains unclear. Germline V gene lookup returns CDR1 ENHRY and CDR2 SYGVKD. V lost 9 bases, J lost 0 bases, and 9 bases lay in between. CDR3 length: 12 amino acids. CDR3: CAIRGFSYEQYF. For the CDR3, the DNA is TGTGCCATTCGAGGATTCTCCTACGAGCAGTACTTC.

CDR3 in DNA: TGTGCCAGCACCACTAACCGGGATACGCAGTATTTT. Encoded protein: CASTTNRDTQYF. This chain uses TRBV11-2 with TRBJ2-3; D ambiguous. CDR1 and CDR2 (germline): SGHAT, FQNNGV. This CDR3 comprises 12 residues. Between the trimmed V and J ends, which lost 7 bases and 6 bases, there was a span of 11 bases. Full variable domain (rest looked up from reference TRBV11-2 and TRBJ2-3): EAGVAQSPRYKIIEKRQSVAFWCNPISGHATLYWYQQILGQGPKLLIQFQNNGVVDDSQLPKDRFSAERLKGVDSTLKIQPAKLEDSAVYLCASTTNRDTQYFGPGTRLTVL.

The V call is TRBV7-9, the J call TRBJ2-7; maybe TRBD1 (6 bases). The CDR3 is 15 residues long. Deletions cut 6 bases from V and 4 bases from J, with 19 bases between. Germline assignment: CDR1 SEHNR and CDR2 FQNEAQ (reference sequence). This chain's CDR3 is CASSREGQGIYEQYF. The CDR3 nucleotides are TGTGCCAGCAGTCGAGAGGGGCAGGGGATTTACGAGCAGTACTTC.

CDR3 amino acids: CASSRRGSSYNSPLHF. The CDR3 region has the DNA TGTGCCAGCAGTCGCAGGGGGAGCTCCTATAATTCACCCCTCCACTTT. V is TRBV28 and J is TRBJ1-6; 7 bases agree with TRBD1. CDR3 size: 16 residues. CDR1 is MDHEN and CDR2 is SYDVKM in the germline V gene. The J segment lost 0 bases and the V segment lost 5 bases, leaving 4 bases of the junction unmatched.

This clone was seen only once. The rearrangement joins TRBV5-4 to TRBJ2-2; 8 bases agree with TRBD1. This CDR3 has 16 amino acids. Losses at the gene ends were 3 bases for V and 4 bases for J; bases not matched to a gene: 8. CDR1 and CDR2 from the germline V gene are SGHNT and YYREEE (reference sequence). The CDR3 DNA reads as TGTGCCAGCAGCTCGGGGGAGGACAGGGTCACCGGGGAGCTGTTTTTT. This gives the protein CASSSGEDRVTGELFF.

The chain combines TRBV25-1 with TRBJ1-6; 9 nucleotides align to TRBD1. The germline V gene has CDR1 MGHDK and CDR2 SYGVNS. The CDR3 totals 14 residues. J gave up 5 bases and V 5 bases, and 1 base lay outside the gene matches. The chain's CDR3 is CASSWDRDNSPLHF. As DNA, the CDR3 is TGTGCCAGCAGTTGGGACAGGGATAATTCACCCCTCCACTTT.

V gene TRBV7-2 combines with J gene TRBJ2-3; 12 bases fit TRBD2. Germline CDR1 SGHTA, CDR2 FQGNSA. The CDR3 length is 15 residues. Trimming took 4 bases from V and 3 from J; bases not matched to a gene: 2. CDR3 sequence: CASSYGLAGTDTQYF. Here the CDR3 DNA reads TGTGCCAGCAGCTACGGACTAGCGGGGACAGATACGCAGTATTTT.

This chain joins TRBV4-3 and TRBJ2-5, with D maybe TRBD2 (6 bases). The V end was cut by 5 bases, the J end by 5 bases, with 18 bases between. Per germline, CDR1 LGHNA and CDR2 YSLEER. The CDR3 sequence is 15 residues long. The CDR3 DNA is TGCGCCAGCAGCTGGCGACTAGACCTGAGGGAGACCCAGTACTTC. It translates to CASSWRLDLRETQYF.

The rearrangement links TRBV20-1 to TRBJ2-7; D ambiguous. CDR1 DFQATT and CDR2 SNEGSKA come from the germline V gene (reference sequence). The CDR3 spans 11 residues. V lost 3 bases to trimming and J lost 6 bases, with 9 bases between them. The chain's CDR3 is CSASRIREQYF. In DNA form, the CDR3 reads TGCAGTGCTAGCAGGATTCGCGAGCAGTACTTC.

The V call is TRBV5-4, the J call TRBJ2-1; 10 positions match TRBD2. From germline, CDR1 is SGHNT and CDR2 YYREEE (reference sequence). The CDR3 loop spans 15 amino acids. With 2 bases clipped from V and 7 bases from J, the junction kept 6 bases outside the gene matches. The CDR3 region is CASSFGTSDTNEQFF. CDR3 nucleotide sequence: TGTGCCAGCAGCTTTGGGACTAGCGATACAAATGAGCAGTTCTTC.

The V gene is TRBV6-6, the J gene TRBJ2-7; possible D gene TRBD2, 6 bases. Germline V lookup: CDR1 MNHNY, CDR2 SVGAGI (reference sequence). V lost 0 bases and J 6 bases, leaving 15 bases between the germline ends. CDR3 size: 15 residues. The CDR3 loop reads CASSYSRAGMGEQYF. The CDR3 DNA reads as TGTGCCAGCAGTTACTCGCGAGCGGGCATGGGCGAGCAGTACTTC.

The chain carries TRBV27 and TRBJ2-2; 9 bases are shared with TRBD1. The CDR3 loop spans 14 amino acids. Germline assignment: CDR1 MNHEY and CDR2 SMNVEV (reference sequence). V shed 7 bases, J shed 5 bases, and the junction held 5 bases outside the gene matches. This CDR3 reads CASTTGGWTGELFF. The DNA for the CDR3 is TGTGCCAGCACGACAGGGGGTTGGACCGGGGAGCTGTTTTTT.

This clone ranks as medium-sized. V usage is TRBV14 and J usage is TRBJ2-7; D possibly corresponds to TRBD2 (6 bases). Trimming left V 2 bases short and J 11 bases short, with 16 bases between. From germline, CDR1 is SGHDN and CDR2 FVKESK. This CDR3 has 13 residues. The CDR3 DNA is TGTGCCAGCAGCCAAAGCCCCGGGGGAGTTGAGTACTTC. Its translation is CASSQSPGGVEYF.

The chain couples TRBV5-6 to TRBJ1-5; no firm D call. CDR1 and CDR2 from the germline V gene are SGHDT and YYEEEE. Trimming shortened V by 0 bases and J by 3 bases, and 10 bases separated the two germline ends. This CDR3 is 15 amino acids long. CDR3 sequence: CASSLGGMDNQPQHF. In DNA, the CDR3 is TGTGCCAGCAGCTTGGGAGGGATGGACAATCAGCCCCAGCATTTT.

This chain uses TRBV19 with TRBJ2-6; D remains ambiguous. CDR1 and CDR2 (germline): LNHDA, SQIVND (reference sequence). The V and J ends lost 6 bases and 0 bases respectively, with 12 bases between them. The CDR3 is 16 residues long. As DNA, the CDR3 is TGTGCCAGTAGCCCCTCACTAAGCTCTGGGGCCAACGTCCTGACTTTC. Encoded protein: CASSPSLSSGANVLTF.

This clone was found a few times. The sample contains more than one DNA sequence encoding this CDR3. The chain recombines TRBV19 with TRBJ1-2, with 8 nucleotides matching TRBD1. This CDR3 spans 13 amino acids. The J segment lost 6 bases and the V segment lost 4 bases, leaving 4 bases of the junction unmatched. Germline V gene lookup returns CDR1 LNHDA and CDR2 SQIVND (reference sequence). For the CDR3, the DNA is TGTGCCAGTAGTACCACAGGGGGGGATGGCTACACCTTC. Translating gives CASSTTGGDGYTF.

This clone has just a few counts. The rearrangement uses TRBV27 and TRBJ1-2; D ambiguous. The germline V and J ends were trimmed by 3 bases and 2 bases, with 10 bases remaining between them. The CDR3 sequence is 14 residues long. The germline gives CDR1 MNHEY, CDR2 SMNVEV (reference sequence). CDR3 residues: CASSFSGSNYGYTF. In DNA form, the CDR3 reads TGTGCCAGCAGTTTCTCGGGTAGCAACTATGGCTACACCTTC.

The rearrangement links TRBV24-1 to TRBJ2-5; TRBD1 might be the D (6 bases). Trimming shortened V by 3 bases and J by 5 bases, and 12 bases separated the two germline ends. The CDR3 runs to 14 residues. The germline gives CDR1 KGHDR, CDR2 SFDVKD. The CDR3, as DNA: TGTGCCACCAGTGATGACACAGGGTCTGAGACCCAGTACTTC. Its translation: CATSDDTGSETQYF.

The chain has TRBV10-3 and TRBJ1-2, with 7 bases fitting TRBD1. Germline V gene sequence: CDR1 ENHRY, CDR2 SYGVKD. This CDR3 is 14 amino acids long. The ends lost 4 bases at V and 3 bases at J; junction bases unmatched: 5. CDR3: CAISGTGSDYGYTF. CDR3 DNA: TGTGCCATCAGTGGGACAGGTAGCGACTATGGCTACACCTTC.

Only one count was recorded for this clone. The gene calls are TRBV7-8 and TRBJ1-3; D remains ambiguous. Trimming took off 4 bases at V and 4 bases at J, with 8 bases between the two ends. The CDR3 extends over 13 amino acids. Germline V gene data show CDR1 as SGHVS and CDR2 as FQNEAQ. The CDR3 sequence: CASSSPPGNTIYF. The CDR3 DNA reads as TGTGCCAGCAGCTCCCCCCCGGGAAACACCATATATTTT.